This is a list of T cell receptor beta chains from one sample in a study of T cells after yellow fever vaccination. TCRdb recomputed calls from the 5' RACE reads with MiXCR, one row per CDR3 protein. The sample consists of a few hundred thousand distinct CDR3 sequences, around 6.7% of them appearing once. The sample was CD4+ T cells sorted from PBMCs, taken on the day of the yellow fever booster vaccination. These receptors were obtained from a man aged 30 to 39 who received the YFV17D yellow fever vaccine. The CDR3 runs from the conserved cysteine through the conserved F or W. Fields, in order: D gene, V gene, J gene, clone size, CDR3 protein. A D gene is named only where the DNA matches it firmly. Rows give clone size only sometimes, using once, few, many, or a class for an expanded clone.

D: TRBD1
V: TRBV6-5
J: TRBJ2-7
size: .
CDR3: CASHTGGATYEQYF

D: .
V: TRBV18
J: TRBJ1-1
size: .
CDR3: CASSPGEGNTEAFF

D: TRBD1
V: TRBV5-1
J: TRBJ2-7
size: many
CDR3: CASSLGPQGADEQYF

D: TRBD1
V: TRBV7-2
J: TRBJ2-7
size: .
CDR3: CASSLTGPHEQYF

D: TRBD1
V: TRBV4-3
J: TRBJ2-7
size: many
CDR3: CASSQAPGQGSYEQYF

D: .
V: TRBV7-6
J: TRBJ1-1
size: few
CDR3: CASSKLRDMNTEAFF

D: .
V: TRBV18
J: TRBJ2-7
size: .
CDR3: CASSPRGNPYEQYF

D: .
V: TRBV24-1
J: TRBJ2-1
size: many
CDR3: CATSERNNEQFF

D: TRBD1
V: TRBV5-6
J: TRBJ1-2
size: many
CDR3: CASSLTTGYYGYTF

D: .
V: TRBV7-6
J: TRBJ2-5
size: few
CDR3: CASSYSGVSGETQYF

D: .
V: TRBV7-9
J: TRBJ1-1
size: few
CDR3: CASSLAGTIAEAFF

D: .
V: TRBV6-1
J: TRBJ1-1
size: few
CDR3: CASSQRGEEGEAFF

D: .
V: TRBV5-5
J: TRBJ2-7
size: .
CDR3: CASSPVGGRSSYEQYF

D: .
V: TRBV7-6
J: TRBJ2-1
size: many
CDR3: CASSLGVNEQFF

D: TRBD1
V: TRBV7-2
J: TRBJ2-3
size: many
CDR3: CASRGQTTDTQYF

D: .
V: TRBV25-1
J: TRBJ1-2
size: .
CDR3: CASSALYSGGYTF

D: .
V: TRBV18
J: TRBJ2-1
size: many
CDR3: CASSPQSSYNEQFF

D: TRBD2
V: TRBV9
J: TRBJ2-1
size: .
CDR3: CASSVVGSGGSNEQFF

D: .
V: TRBV4-3
J: TRBJ2-3
size: many
CDR3: CASSQDLFTDTQYF

D: TRBD2
V: TRBV7-9
J: TRBJ2-7
size: .
CDR3: CASSSGLAGVRNEQYF

D: TRBD1
V: TRBV7-2
J: TRBJ2-7
size: few
CDR3: CASSLVRQGGEQYF

D: TRBD2
V: TRBV12-3/TRBV12-4
J: TRBJ2-1
size: few
CDR3: CASTLGLLGSYNEQFF